This T cell receptor beta chain was found in a study of cytomegalovirus exposure and HLA in healthy donors. Primers: 60 Vbeta forward and 13 Jbeta reverse. The data were produced by immunoSEQ multiplex PCR, yet TCRdb's version contains in-frame clones alone and is incomplete. Among about 190,000 clones listed, about nine tenths were seen once. There are 13 residues in the CDR3. Trimming pared 5 bases from V and 4 bases from J, leaving 12 bases between. Germline CDR1 reads SGHAT; CDR2 reads FQDESV (reference sequence). This clone was detected a few times. This sequence originates from a man aged 30 to 45 in good health and CMV-seronegative. Sequenced sample: PBMCs. The chain employs TRBV11-1 and TRBJ2-7; D gene unclear. CDR3 sequence: CASSLGPLYEQYF. In DNA, the CDR3 is TGTGCCAGCAGCCTAGGTCCCCTATACGAGCAGTACTTC.